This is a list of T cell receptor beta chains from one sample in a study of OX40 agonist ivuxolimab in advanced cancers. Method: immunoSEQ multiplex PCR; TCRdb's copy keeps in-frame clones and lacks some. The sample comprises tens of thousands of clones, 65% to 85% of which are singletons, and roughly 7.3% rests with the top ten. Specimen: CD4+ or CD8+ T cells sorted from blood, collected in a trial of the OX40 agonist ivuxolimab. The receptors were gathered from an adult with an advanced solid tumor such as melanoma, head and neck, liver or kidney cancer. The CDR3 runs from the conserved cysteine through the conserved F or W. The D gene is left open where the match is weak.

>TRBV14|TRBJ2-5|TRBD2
CASSQNRLAGQETQYF
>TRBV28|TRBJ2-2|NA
CASSLFPGRQTGELFF
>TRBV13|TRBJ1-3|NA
CASSLELGAGNTIYF
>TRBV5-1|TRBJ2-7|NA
CASSAGVSYEQYF
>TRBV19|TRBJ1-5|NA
CASSSLSNQPQHF
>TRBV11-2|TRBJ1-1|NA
CASSPTREITEAFF
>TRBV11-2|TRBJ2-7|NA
CASSSLSGVGRSSYEQYF
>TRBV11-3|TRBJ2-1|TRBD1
CASSSQGQGASYNEQFF
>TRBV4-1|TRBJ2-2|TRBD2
CASSQVAAGGRTGELFF
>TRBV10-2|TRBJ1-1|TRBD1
CASSDRGQMNTEAFF
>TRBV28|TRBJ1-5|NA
CASSFLTGQNQPQHF
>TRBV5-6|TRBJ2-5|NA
CASSFQLGGETQYF
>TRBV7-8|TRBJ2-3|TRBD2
CASSGTGGGRDTQYF
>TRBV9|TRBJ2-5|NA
CASSPRTASSETQYF
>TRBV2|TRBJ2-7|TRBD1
CASSAFPGQKRYEQYF
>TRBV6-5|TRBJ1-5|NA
CASSYVGLSNQPQHF
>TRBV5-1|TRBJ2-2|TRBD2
CASSFQRLADTGELFF
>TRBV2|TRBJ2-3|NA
CASSEARGDTQYF
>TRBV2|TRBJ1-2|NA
CASSENPEGGYTF
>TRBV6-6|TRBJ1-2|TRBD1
CASGGANYGYTF
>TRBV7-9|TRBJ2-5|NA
CASREETQYF
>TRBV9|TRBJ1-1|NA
CASSVAGRNTEAFF
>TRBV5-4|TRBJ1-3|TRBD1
CASRKEPRDRGFSGNTIYF
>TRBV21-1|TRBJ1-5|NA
CASSKRRRHLNRNQPQHF
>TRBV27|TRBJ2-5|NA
CASSWGGQETQYF
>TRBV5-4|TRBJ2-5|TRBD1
CASSLNPGQGAIYF
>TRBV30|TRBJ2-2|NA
CAWSVGLHTGELFF
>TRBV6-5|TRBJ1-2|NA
CASSFKGAFNYGYTF
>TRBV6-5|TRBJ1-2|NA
CASRGTSTNYGYTF
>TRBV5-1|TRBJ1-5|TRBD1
CASSISGGYNQPQHF
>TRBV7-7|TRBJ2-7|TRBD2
CASSLRPGGFYEQYF
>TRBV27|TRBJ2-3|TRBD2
CASSLTSGRPDTQYF
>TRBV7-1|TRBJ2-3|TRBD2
CASSSAKNPDNAGLAGGGTDTQYF
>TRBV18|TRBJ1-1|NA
CASSPSNTEAFF
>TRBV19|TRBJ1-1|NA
CASSTRGGLNTEAFF